One sample yielded the 6 T cell receptor beta chains listed below, sequenced in a study of T cell responses to AZD1222 COVID-19 vaccine. Clones were read by immunoSEQ multiplex PCR, and TCRdb kept only the in-frame ones, dropping some. The sample contains 150,000 to 200,000 clones, 85% to 95% of which appear only once. Here the sequenced sample was peripheral blood, taken 28 days after the second dose of the MenACWY control vaccine. Receptors originate from an adult who received the MenACWY meningococcal vaccine as a control.

This chain links TRBV6-6 with TRBJ2-5, with D possibly being TRBD2 (6 bases). The ends were cut back, 6 bases at V and 5 bases at J, with 16 bases in the middle. The CDR3 has 14 amino acids. The germline V gene has CDR1 MNHNY and CDR2 SVGAGI (reference sequence). The CDR3 DNA reads TGTGCCAGCAGGACCGGGAGAGCCGAGGAGACCCAGTACTTC. Protein: CASRTGRAEETQYF.

This rearrangement joins TRBV7-8 to TRBJ1-1; possible D gene TRBD1, 5 bases. Trimming stripped 2 bases from V and 0 bases from J, with 10 bases between. Germline CDR1 and CDR2: SGHVS and FQNEAQ. The CDR3 is 15 amino acids. The CDR3 is CASSLMGRLNTEAFF. In DNA form, the CDR3 reads TGTGCCAGCAGCTTAATGGGGCGGTTGAACACTGAAGCTTTCTTT.

V usage is TRBV12-3 or TRBV12-4 and J usage is TRBJ2-3; the D is unclear. The CDR3 is made up of 12 amino acids. V shed 5 bases and J shed 6 bases, with 9 bases lying between them. Written as DNA, the CDR3 is TGTGCCAGCAGTATTGTTGGGGATACGCAGTATTTT. It codes for CASSIVGDTQYF.

This clone showed up just once. J is TRBJ2-1 and V is TRBV24-1; D tentatively fits TRBD1 or TRBD2 (5 bases each). Trimming took 1 base from V and 2 from J, leaving 11 bases between them. Germline values: CDR1 KGHDR, CDR2 SFDVKD. The CDR3 length is 16 residues. The CDR3 region has the DNA TGTGCCACCAGTGATTTCTCGGGGCGCCCCTACAATGAGCAGTTCTTC. Translating it yields CATSDFSGRPYNEQFF.

The chain couples TRBV19 to TRBJ2-5; unclear D gene. V lost 4 bases, J lost 1 base, and 7 bases lay in between. CDR1 is LNHDA and CDR2 is SQIVND in the germline V gene (reference sequence). The CDR3 extends over 13 amino acids. CDR3 protein: CASSRATQETQYF. CDR3 nucleotides: TGTGCCAGTAGTAGGGCCACCCAAGAGACCCAGTACTTC.

J is TRBJ2-7 and V is TRBV15; D is ambiguous. The V and J ends lost 1 base and 0 bases respectively, with 7 bases between them. The CDR3 runs to 14 residues. Germline loops: CDR1 LNHNV, CDR2 YYDKDF (reference sequence). The CDR3 reads CATSRARHSYEQYF. The CDR3 DNA is TGTGCCACCAGCAGAGCGCGGCACTCCTACGAGCAGTACTTC. Full variable domain (remainder filled in from reference TRBV15 and TRBJ2-7): DAMVIQNPRYQVTQFGKPVTLSCSQTLNHNVMYWYQQKSSQAPKLLFHYYDKDFNNEADTPDNFQSRRPNTSFCFLDIRSPGLGDTAMYLCATSRARHSYEQYFGPGTRLTVT.